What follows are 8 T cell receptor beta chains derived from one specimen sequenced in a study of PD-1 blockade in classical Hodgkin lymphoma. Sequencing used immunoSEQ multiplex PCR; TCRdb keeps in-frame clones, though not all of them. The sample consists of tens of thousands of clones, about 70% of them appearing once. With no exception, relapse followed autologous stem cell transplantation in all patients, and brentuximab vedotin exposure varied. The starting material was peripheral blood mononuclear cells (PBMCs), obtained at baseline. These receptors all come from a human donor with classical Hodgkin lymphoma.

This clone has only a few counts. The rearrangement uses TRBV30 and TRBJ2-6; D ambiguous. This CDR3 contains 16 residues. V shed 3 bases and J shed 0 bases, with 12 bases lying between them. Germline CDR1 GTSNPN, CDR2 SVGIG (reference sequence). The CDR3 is CAWSPARASGANVLTF. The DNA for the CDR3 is TGTGCCTGGAGCCCCGCACGGGCCTCTGGGGCCAACGTCCTGACTTTC.

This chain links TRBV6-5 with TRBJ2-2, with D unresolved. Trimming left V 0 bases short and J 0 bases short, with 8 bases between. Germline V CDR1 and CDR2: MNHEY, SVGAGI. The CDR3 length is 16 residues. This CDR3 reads CASSYSMGANTGELFF. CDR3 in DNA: TGTGCCAGCAGTTACTCGATGGGCGCGAACACCGGGGAGCTGTTTTTT.

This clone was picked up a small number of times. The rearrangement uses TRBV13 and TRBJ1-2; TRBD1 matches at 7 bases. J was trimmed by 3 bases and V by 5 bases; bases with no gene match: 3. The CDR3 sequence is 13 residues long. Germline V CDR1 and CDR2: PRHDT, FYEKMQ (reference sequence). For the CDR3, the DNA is TGTGCCAGCAGCCCAGACAGGGACTATGGCTACACCTTC. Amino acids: CASSPDRDYGYTF.

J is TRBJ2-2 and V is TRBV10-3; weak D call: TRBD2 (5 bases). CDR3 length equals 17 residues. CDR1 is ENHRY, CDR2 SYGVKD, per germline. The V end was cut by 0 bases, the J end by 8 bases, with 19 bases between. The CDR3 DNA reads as TGTGCCATCAGTGAGTCGAACAGACTACTGGGAGAAGGGGAGCTGTTTTTT. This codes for CAISESNRLLGEGELFF.

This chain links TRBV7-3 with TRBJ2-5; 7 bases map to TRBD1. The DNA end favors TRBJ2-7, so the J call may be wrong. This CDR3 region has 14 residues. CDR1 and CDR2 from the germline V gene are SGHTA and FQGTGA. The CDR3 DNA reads TGTGCCAGCAGCCCCAAGACAGGGAATTACGAGCAGTACTTC. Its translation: CASSPKTGNYEQYF.

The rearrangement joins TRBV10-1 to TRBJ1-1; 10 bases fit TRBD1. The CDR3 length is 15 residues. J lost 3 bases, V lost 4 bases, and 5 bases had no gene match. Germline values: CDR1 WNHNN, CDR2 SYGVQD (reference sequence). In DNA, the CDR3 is TGCGCCAGCAGTGCAGGCGGGACAGGGGACACTGAAGCTTTCTTT. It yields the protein CASSAGGTGDTEAFF.

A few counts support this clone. The CDR3 is CASSLDRTIPNSNTEAFF. For the CDR3, the DNA is TGTGCCAGCAGCTTGGACCGAACCATCCCAAACTCGAACACTGAAGCTTTCTTT. The chain combines TRBV11-2 with TRBJ1-1; no definite D call. The germline gives CDR1 SGHAT, CDR2 FQNNGV. CDR3 length: 18 residues. V gave up 3 bases and J gave up 1 base, with 21 bases separating them.

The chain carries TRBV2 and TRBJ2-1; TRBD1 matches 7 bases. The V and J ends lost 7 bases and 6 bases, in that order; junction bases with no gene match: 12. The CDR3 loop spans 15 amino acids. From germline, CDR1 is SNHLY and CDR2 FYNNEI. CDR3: CASKGFVSGGNEQFF. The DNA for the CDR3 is TGTGCCAGCAAGGGGTTCGTCTCAGGGGGCAATGAGCAGTTCTTC.